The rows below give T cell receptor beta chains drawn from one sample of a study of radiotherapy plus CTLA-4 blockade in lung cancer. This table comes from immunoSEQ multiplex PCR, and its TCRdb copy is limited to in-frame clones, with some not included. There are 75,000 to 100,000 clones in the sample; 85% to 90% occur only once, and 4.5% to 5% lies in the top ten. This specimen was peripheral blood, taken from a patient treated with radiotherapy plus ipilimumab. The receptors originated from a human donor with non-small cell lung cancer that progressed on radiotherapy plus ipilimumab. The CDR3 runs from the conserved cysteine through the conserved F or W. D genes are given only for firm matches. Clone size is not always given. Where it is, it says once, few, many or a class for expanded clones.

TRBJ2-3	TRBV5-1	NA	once	TGCGCCAGCAGCCGTATGGCGGAGACCACAGATACGCAGTATTTT	CASSRMAETTDTQYF
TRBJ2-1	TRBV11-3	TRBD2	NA	TGTGCCAGCAGGGGGACTAGCGGGATGGGAGAGCAGTTCTTC	CASRGTSGMGEQFF
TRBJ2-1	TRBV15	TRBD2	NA	TGTGCCACCACTAGACTGGGGGGGGATTATGAGCAGTTCTTC	CATTRLGGDYEQFF
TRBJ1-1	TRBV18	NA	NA	TGTGCCAGCTCACCTTTCGACATGTTGAACACTGAAGCTTTCTTT	CASSPFDMLNTEAFF
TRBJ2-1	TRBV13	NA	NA	TGTGCCAGCAGCCTCCTAATACCCCCAGGGACCTCCTACAATGAGCAGTTCTTC	CASSLLIPPGTSYNEQFF
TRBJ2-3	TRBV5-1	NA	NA	TGCGCCAGCAGCTTGGCCAGGGTAGATACGCAGTATTTT	CASSLARVDTQYF
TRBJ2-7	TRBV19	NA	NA	TGTGCCAGTAGAAGGACGTACTCTTCCGGGGAGCAGTACTTC	CASRRTYSSGEQYF
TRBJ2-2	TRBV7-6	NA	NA	TGTGCCAGCAGCTTAGGGGGCGACGGGGAGCTGTTTTTT	CASSLGGDGELFF
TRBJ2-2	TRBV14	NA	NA	TGTGCCAGCAGCCAAGCCCGGGCTTCAACCACCGGGGAGCTGTTTTTT	CASSQARASTTGELFF
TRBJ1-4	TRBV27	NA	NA	TGTGCCAGCAGTTTATCAGGGCCCATTGGCGGTCAGCTGAGGGACCTGTTTTTT	CASSLSGPIGGQLRDLFF
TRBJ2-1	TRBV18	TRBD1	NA	TGTGCCAGCTCACCACCCGCAGGGGGCACCTACAATGAGCAGTTCTTC	CASSPPAGGTYNEQFF
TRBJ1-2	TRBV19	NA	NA	TGTGCCAGTAGTATCATTAAATGGAAGAGGGGCTACGGCTACACCTTC	CASSIIKWKRGYGYTF
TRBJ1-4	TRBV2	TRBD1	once	TGTGCCAGCAGTGCTCCCGGGACAGGGTATGAAAAACTGTTTTTT	CASSAPGTGYEKLFF
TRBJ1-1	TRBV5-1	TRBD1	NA	TGCGCCAGCAGCCCTTCAGGGGGACTCGTCACTGAAGCTTTCTTT	CASSPSGGLVTEAFF
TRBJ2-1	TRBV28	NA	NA	TGTGCCACACAGGGAGACTCCTACAATGAGCAGTTCTTC	CATQGDSYNEQFF
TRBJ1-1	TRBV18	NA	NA	TGTGCCAGCTCACCACTCCAGACGGAAAGTGAAGCTTTCTTT	CASSPLQTESEAFF
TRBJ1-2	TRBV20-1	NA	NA	TGCAGTGCTAGGAACCCACCAATCTACACCTTC	CSARNPPIYTF
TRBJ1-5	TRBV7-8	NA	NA	TGTGCCAGCAGCTTACAGGAGAATCAGCCCCAGCATTTT	CASSLQENQPQHF
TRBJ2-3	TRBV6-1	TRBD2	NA	TGTGCCAGCAGTGTCGCGGGAGGTGCAGATACGCAGTATTTT	CASSVAGGADTQYF
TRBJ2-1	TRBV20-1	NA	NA	TGCAGTGCCGTCAGGGGCGGTGAGCAGTTCTTC	CSAVRGGEQFF
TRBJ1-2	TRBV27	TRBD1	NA	TGTGCCAGCAGTTTAGGGACAGGTTATGGCTACACCTTC	CASSLGTGYGYTF
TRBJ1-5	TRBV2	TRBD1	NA	TGTGCCAGCAGGGGGACACACAGGGGGAACAATCAGCCCCAGCATTTT	CASRGTHRGNNQPQHF
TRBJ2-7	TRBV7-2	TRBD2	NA	TGTGCCAGCAGCTTAGCGACTAGCGGGAGGACCTACGAGCAGTACTTC	CASSLATSGRTYEQYF
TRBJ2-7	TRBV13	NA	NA	TGTGCCAGCAGCTCCCTCGGTGACTACGAGCAGTACTTC	CASSSLGDYEQYF
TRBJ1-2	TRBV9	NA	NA	TGTGCCGGCAGCGTAGCTGGTTGGGATTATGGCTACACCTTC	CAGSVAGWDYGYTF
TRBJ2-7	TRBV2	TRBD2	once	TGTGCCAGCAGTCCCCGATTCGGGGCGGGAGCTGGGGAGCAGTACTTC	CASSPRFGAGAGEQYF
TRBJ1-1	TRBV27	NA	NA	TGTGCCAGCAGTTTACAGGCAGGAATGAACACTGAAGCTTTCTTT	CASSLQAGMNTEAFF
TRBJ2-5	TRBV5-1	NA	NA	TGCGCCAGCAGCTCGGACAGCCTCTGGGAGACCCAGTACTTC	CASSSDSLWETQYF